Presented here are 22 T cell receptor beta chains from one specimen sequenced in a study of OX40 agonist ivuxolimab in advanced cancers. The library relied on the immunoSEQ multiplex PCR assay. Sourced from immuneACCESS, this table was stored by TCRdb with only in-frame sequences that have V and J called. A share of the clones is absent; for the studies checked, an unresolved V gene accounts for under half, and the remainder has no known explanation. The sample records about 100,000 clones, about 88% of which are singletons. The leading ten clones occupy about 0.15% of the sample. This specimen consisted of CD4+ or CD8+ T cells sorted from blood, obtained in a trial of the OX40 agonist ivuxolimab. Receptor source: an adult with an advanced solid tumor such as melanoma, head and neck, liver or kidney cancer.

The gene calls are TRBV19 and TRBJ1-5; 7 bases agree with TRBD1. There are 16 residues in the CDR3. Trimming at V came to 1 base and at J to 3 bases, leaving 6 bases not matched to a gene. Germline values: CDR1 LNHDA, CDR2 SQIVND (reference sequence). CDR3 in amino acids: CASSIVSGTANQPQHF. In DNA form, the CDR3 reads TGTGCCAGTAGTATAGTTTCCGGGACAGCCAATCAGCCCCAGCATTTT.

The chain employs TRBV28 and TRBJ1-1; D ambiguous. The V and J ends lost 2 bases and 6 bases respectively, with 16 bases between them. CDR1 and CDR2 (germline): MDHEN, SYDVKM. The CDR3 totals 15 residues. The CDR3 sequence is CASSLGPPSLAEAFF. The CDR3 DNA follows: TGTGCCAGCAGTTTAGGGCCACCTAGCCTCGCTGAAGCTTTCTTT. The whole variable domain, remainder taken from reference TRBV28 and TRBJ1-1, is DVKVTQSSRYLVKRTGEKVFLECVQDMDHENMFWYRQDPGLGLRLIYFSYDVKMKEKGDIPEGYSVSREKKERFSLILESASTNQTSMYLCASSLGPPSLAEAFFGQGTRLTVV.

V is TRBV30 and J is TRBJ2-7; no firm D call. The germline CDR1 and CDR2 sequences are GTSNPN and SVGIG (reference sequence). The germline V and J ends were trimmed by 0 bases and 2 bases, with 5 bases remaining between them. This CDR3 comprises 12 residues. The CDR3 region has the DNA TGTGCCTGGAGTGTTCCGCCCTACGAGCAGTACTTC. This sequence encodes CAWSVPPYEQYF. Full variable domain (missing parts from reference TRBV30 and TRBJ2-7): SQTIHQWPATLVQPVGSPLSLECTVEGTSNPNLYWYRQAAGRGLQLLFYSVGIGQISSEVPQNLSASRPQDRQFILSSKKLLLSDSGFYLCAWSVPPYEQYFGPGTRLTVT.

The chain recombines TRBV7-9 with TRBJ2-2, with D possibly being TRBD1 (6 bases). There are 16 residues in the CDR3. Between the trimmed V and J ends, which lost 5 bases and 4 bases, there was a span of 17 bases. Germline assignment: CDR1 SEHNR and CDR2 FQNEAQ (reference sequence). This CDR3 is CASSHTWGRGTGELFF. CDR3 nucleotide sequence: TGTGCCAGCAGCCACACCTGGGGGCGCGGCACCGGGGAGCTGTTTTTT.

In DNA, the CDR3 is TGTGCCAGCAGACAGGACACCTCCTACGAGCAGTACTTC. Translating it yields CASRQDTSYEQYF. This chain links TRBV6-5 with TRBJ2-7; D may be TRBD1 (5 bases). V dropped 6 bases and J dropped 0 bases, with 9 bases sitting between them. The CDR3 is made up of 13 amino acids. Germline V lookup: CDR1 MNHEY, CDR2 SVGAGI.

The CDR3 loop is CASSERLTGELFF. DNA of the CDR3: TGTGCCAGCAGTGAACGACTGACCGGGGAGCTGTTTTTT. V usage is TRBV25-1 and J usage is TRBJ2-2; D uncertain. The V gene's germline CDR1 is MGHDK and CDR2 SYGVNS. V was cut by 2 bases and J by 5 bases, with 6 bases left in between. The CDR3 length is 13 residues.

The J gene is TRBJ1-1, the V gene TRBV5-1; D possibly corresponds to TRBD1 (5 bases). The CDR3 length is 15 residues. CDR1 and CDR2 (germline): SGHRS, YFSETQ. The V end lost 6 bases, the J end lost 2 bases, and 17 bases lay between the germline ends. The CDR3 loop reads CASNWGPRGNTEAFF. Written as DNA, the CDR3 is TGCGCCAGCAACTGGGGTCCGAGGGGCAACACTGAAGCTTTCTTT.

This clone has only one observation. The chain has TRBV5-1 and TRBJ2-1, with 10 bases aligning to TRBD2. There are 16 residues in the CDR3. Germline loops: CDR1 SGHRS, CDR2 YFSETQ. Trimming removed 4 bases from V and 7 bases from J; junction bases left unmatched: 11. This chain's CDR3 is CASSRLSGGALNEQFF. The DNA of the CDR3 is TGCGCCAGCAGCAGGTTAAGCGGGGGGGCTCTTAATGAGCAGTTCTTC.

This chain links TRBV6-5 with TRBJ2-7, with D perhaps matching TRBD2 (5 bases). The CDR3 totals 13 residues. V was shortened by 5 bases and J by 7 bases, with 15 bases between the two germline ends. CDR1 is MNHEY and CDR2 is SVGAGI in the germline V gene. Written as DNA, the CDR3 is TGTGCCAGCAGTCCCCGGGGTCTAGGAGAGCAGTACTTC. This codes for CASSPRGLGEQYF.

The chain recombines TRBV11-2 with TRBJ2-1; TRBD2 might be the D (6 bases). The germline CDR1 and CDR2 sequences are SGHAT and FQNNGV. The length of the CDR3 is 15 residues. V was trimmed by 4 bases and J by 6 bases, leaving 16 bases between them. The CDR3 loop reads CASSSHSFGGNEQFF. In nucleotides, the CDR3 is TGTGCCAGCAGCTCCCACTCCTTCGGGGGCAATGAGCAGTTCTTC. Together with reference TRBV11-2 and TRBJ2-1, the CDR3 gives the full variable domain: EAGVAQSPRYKIIEKRQSVAFWCNPISGHATLYWYQQILGQGPKLLIQFQNNGVVDDSQLPKDRFSAERLKGVDSTLKIQPAKLEDSAVYLCASSSHSFGGNEQFFGPGTRLTVL.

The chain employs TRBV7-3 and TRBJ2-3; D gene ambiguous. The V end lost 3 bases, the J end lost 6 bases, and 7 bases lay between the germline ends. From germline, CDR1 is SGHTA and CDR2 FQGTGA. The CDR3 has 12 residues. The CDR3 nucleotides are TGTGCCAGCAGCTTGAATTCGGATACGCAGTATTTT. The encoded protein is CASSLNSDTQYF.

The CDR3 region has the DNA TGTGCCAGCAGCTTAGCGGGAGGGCGAGAGACCCAGTACTTC. This gives the protein CASSLAGGRETQYF. This chain joins TRBV11-2 and TRBJ2-5; the match to TRBD2 covers 8 bases. The CDR3 runs to 14 residues. The J segment lost 4 bases and the V segment lost 1 base, leaving 2 bases of the junction unmatched. Germline CDR1 is SGHAT and CDR2 is FQNNGV.

The V and J genes are TRBV19 and TRBJ2-7; 7 bases align to TRBD1. Germline CDR1 reads LNHDA; CDR2 reads SQIVND (reference sequence). V lost 4 bases and J lost 0; bases outside the gene matches: 3. The length of the CDR3 is 14 residues. The CDR3 sequence is CASSNRGSSYEQYF. The CDR3 region has the DNA TGTGCCAGTAGTAACAGGGGAAGCTCCTACGAGCAGTACTTC. Using reference TRBV19 and TRBJ2-7 for the parts outside the CDR3, the full variable domain is DGGITQSPKYLFRKEGQNVTLSCEQNLNHDAMYWYRQDPGQGLRLIYYSQIVNDFQKGDIAEGYSVSREKKESFPLTVTSAQKNPTAFYLCASSNRGSSYEQYFGPGTRLTVT.

Only one count was recorded for this clone. The rearrangement links TRBV7-2 to TRBJ1-6, with D possibly TRBD1 on 6 matching bases. V lost 3 bases, J lost 10 bases, and 13 bases lay in between. This CDR3 contains 14 residues. Germline values: CDR1 SGHTA, CDR2 FQGNSA. CDR3 amino acids: CASSFSGTKSPLHF. The CDR3 coding sequence is TGTGCCAGCAGCTTTTCCGGGACAAAATCACCCCTCCACTTT.

V is TRBV19 and J is TRBJ1-2, with TRBD1 as a possible D gene (6 bases). V dropped 3 bases and J dropped 8 bases, with 22 bases sitting between them. The CDR3 is 16 amino acids. Germline CDR1 LNHDA, CDR2 SQIVND (reference sequence). The CDR3 DNA follows: TGTGCCAGTAGTATTCCACAGGGACTTCAAAAAGGCGGCTACACCTTC. Its protein is CASSIPQGLQKGGYTF.

The V and J genes are TRBV10-3 and TRBJ2-1, with a possible D match to TRBD1 (5 bases). V was clipped by 6 bases and J by 0 bases, with 12 bases between them. This CDR3 has 15 amino acids. Looked up from germline, CDR1 is ENHRY and CDR2 is SYGVKD. The CDR3 here is CAIRDGASSYNEQFF. The CDR3 region has the DNA TGTGCCATCAGGGATGGGGCCTCCTCCTACAATGAGCAGTTCTTC.

CDR3 coding DNA: TGTGCCAGCAGTGACCCGAGACAGGAGAACACTGAAGCTTTCTTT. This codes for CASSDPRQENTEAFF. This chain links TRBV6-1 with TRBJ1-1; tentative D call: TRBD1 (6 bases). Germline V CDR1 and CDR2: MNHNS, SASEGT. Trimming removed 3 bases at V and 1 base at J, with 12 bases between. This CDR3 region has 15 residues.

The CDR3 loop is CASSVEGTGANVLTF. CDR3 in DNA: TGTGCCAGCAGCGTAGAAGGAACTGGGGCCAACGTCCTGACTTTC. J is TRBJ2-6 and V is TRBV9; no clear D gene. Germline lookup yields CDR1 SGDLS and CDR2 YYNGEE. V gave up 0 bases and J gave up 2 bases, with 6 bases separating them. The CDR3 covers 15 residues.

The rearrangement links TRBV13 to TRBJ1-2, with TRBD1 identical over 9 bases. The CDR3 extends over 15 amino acids. Germline-derived CDR1 and CDR2 are PRHDT and FYEKMQ (reference sequence). V trimming: 4 bases; J trimming: 0 bases; junction bases outside the gene matches: 3. DNA for the CDR3: TGTGCCAGCAGCTCGCGACAGGGGGCTAACTATGGCTACACCTTC. Its translation is CASSSRQGANYGYTF.

This clone was detected once. This rearrangement joins TRBV15 to TRBJ2-7; a possible D gene is TRBD2 (5 bases). The ends were cut back, 1 base at V and 0 bases at J, with 10 bases in the middle. The CDR3 extends over 15 amino acids. CDR1 is LNHNV, CDR2 YYDKDF, per germline (reference sequence). In DNA form, the CDR3 reads TGTGCCACCAGCAGAGTGCGGGTCTTCTCCTACGAGCAGTACTTC. Translated: CATSRVRVFSYEQYF.

The chain has TRBV19 and TRBJ1-5, with D possibly TRBD1 on 5 matching bases. V gave up 5 bases and J gave up 0 bases, with 14 bases separating them. This CDR3 has 16 amino acids. In germline, CDR1 is LNHDA, CDR2 SQIVND (reference sequence). The CDR3 here is CASSAKRGFSNQPQHF. CDR3 bases: TGTGCCAGTAGTGCAAAGAGGGGCTTTAGCAATCAGCCCCAGCATTTT.

This clone showed up just a few times. The rearrangement links TRBV21-1 to TRBJ2-3; the table's D call TRBD2 went unverified against the DNA. TRBV21-1 corresponds to a pseudogene. The CDR3 extends over 11 amino acids. Here the CDR3 DNA reads TGTGCCAGTGCGGGGGGGGATACGCAGTATTTT. It translates to CASAGGDTQYF.